This T cell receptor (beta chain) came from a study of T cells expressing NK-cell markers. This CDR3 has 14 residues. The germline gives CDR1 SEHNR, CDR2 FQNEAQ (reference sequence). Reprocessing the 5' RACE reads, TCRdb reports a single entry for every CDR3 protein and omits DNA. This table holds some 150,000 distinct CDR3 sequences. The material sequenced was blood T cells: a sorted CD56 or NKG2C T cell subset, CD4+ or CD8+ T cells, or bulk PBMC T cells (not recorded which). The receptor's source is a man aged 18 to 30 in good health. The chain links TRBV7-9 to TRBJ2-7; no DNA is available, so the TRBD1 call from TCRdb remains unchecked. The CDR3 spells CASSLEGRDYEQYF.